A selection of T cell receptor beta chains follows, all from one sample in a study of CD8+CD57+ T cells in acquired aplastic anemia. TCRdb re-called the reads through MiXCR, storing one row per CDR3 protein. The sample records around 190,000 distinct CDR3 sequences, around 50% being singletons. Sequencing was carried out using sorted CD4+, CD8+, or CD8+CD57+ T cells (not recorded which) from PBMCs. The receptors here all came from a human donor with aplastic anemia. Each CDR3 is given with its conserved first and last residue. Each record gives: V gene, J gene, clone size, D gene, CDR3 DNA, CDR3 protein. The D gene is left open where the match is weak. Part of the rows lack a size; the others show once, few, many or a class for expanded clones.

V: TRBV19; J: TRBJ2-2; size: many; D: .; DNA: TGTGCCAGTAGGACCCGAGAGGGGCGCCCCGGGGAGCTGTTTTTT; CDR3: CASRTREGRPGELFF
V: TRBV10-1; J: TRBJ2-1; size: .; D: TRBD2; DNA: TGCGCCAGCACCGATAATAGCGGGGGGCGCTCCTACAATGAGCAGTTCTTC; CDR3: CASTDNSGGRSYNEQFF
V: TRBV20-1; J: TRBJ2-3; size: .; D: TRBD1; DNA: TGCAGTGCTAGGACAGGGGGCGGAGGTACGCAGTATTTT; CDR3: CSARTGGGGTQYF
V: TRBV20-1; J: TRBJ2-1; size: many; D: .; DNA: TGCAGTGCTAGGAGACCGGGACCGGCAAACAATGAGCAGTTCTTC; CDR3: CSARRPGPANNEQFF
V: TRBV11-2; J: TRBJ1-6; size: many; D: TRBD1; DNA: TGTGCCAGCAGCCCCAGACAGGGGAAGAATTCACCCCTCCACTTT; CDR3: CASSPRQGKNSPLHF
V: TRBV7-3; J: TRBJ2-2; size: few; D: .; DNA: TGTGCCAGCAGCTACGTGGCCGGGGAGCTGTTTTTT; CDR3: CASSYVAGELFF
V: TRBV25-1; J: TRBJ2-1; size: .; D: TRBD2; DNA: TGTGCCAGCAGTGAATATGCGGGGGGGCGAAATGAGCAGTTCTTC; CDR3: CASSEYAGGRNEQFF
V: TRBV10-3; J: TRBJ1-1; size: .; D: .; DNA: TGTGCCATCAGCGCCGGGGATGAAGCTTTCTTT; CDR3: CAISAGDEAFF
V: TRBV24-1; J: TRBJ1-4; size: .; D: .; DNA: TGTGCCACCAGTGGGGGGGGGAATGAAGAACTGTTTTTT; CDR3: CATSGGGNEELFF
V: TRBV12-3/TRBV12-4; J: TRBJ1-6; size: .; D: .; DNA: TGTGCCAGCAGTTTCACTAATTCACCCCTCCACTTT; CDR3: CASSFTNSPLHF
V: TRBV20-1; J: TRBJ2-5; size: .; D: TRBD1; DNA: TGCAGTGCCACGCAGGGGGCCCAAGAGACCCAGTACTTC; CDR3: CSATQGAQETQYF
V: TRBV20-1; J: TRBJ2-4; size: .; D: .; DNA: TGCAGTGTGGGGGACTTACAAAACATTCAGTACTTC; CDR3: CSVGDLQNIQYF
V: TRBV9; J: TRBJ2-1; size: .; D: .; DNA: TGTGCCAGCAGCGTAAACGGAGGGCCTCGGAATGAGCAGTTCTTC; CDR3: CASSVNGGPRNEQFF
V: TRBV19; J: TRBJ1-6; size: many; D: TRBD1; DNA: TGTGCCAGTAGTATGTTGGGACAGGGGGCGAAAAATTCACCCCTCCACTTT; CDR3: CASSMLGQGAKNSPLHF
V: TRBV5-8; J: TRBJ1-1; size: many; D: TRBD1; DNA: TGTGCCAGCAGCTTGGGGGGGGGACAGTACACTGAAGCTTTCTTT; CDR3: CASSLGGGQYTEAFF
V: TRBV24-1; J: TRBJ1-2; size: .; D: .; DNA: TGTGCCACCAGCCTCGGGTCTAACTATGGCTACACCTTC; CDR3: CATSLGSNYGYTF
V: TRBV6-2/TRBV6-3; J: TRBJ2-5; size: .; D: TRBD2; DNA: TGTGCCAGCAGTATGACTAGCGGGGAGACCCAGTACTTC; CDR3: CASSMTSGETQYF
V: TRBV2; J: TRBJ1-1; size: .; D: .; DNA: TGTGCCAGCAGTACTGCCTCCGGGACACACACTGAAGCTTCCTTT; CDR3: CASSTASGTHTEASF
V: TRBV7-2; J: TRBJ2-1; size: .; D: TRBD2; DNA: TGTGCCAGCAGACCTAGCGGGAGTCGCCTTAACAATGAGCAGTTCTTC; CDR3: CASRPSGSRLNNEQFF
V: TRBV11-3; J: TRBJ2-3; size: many; D: TRBD1; DNA: TGTGCCAGCAGCGCGAAAGGGGGCCGCACAGATACGCAGTATTTT; CDR3: CASSAKGGRTDTQYF
V: TRBV25-1; J: TRBJ2-5; size: many; D: .; DNA: TGTGCCAGCAGTGAATATGGGAGAGAGACCCAGTACTTC; CDR3: CASSEYGRETQYF
V: TRBV10-1; J: TRBJ2-7; size: .; D: TRBD2; DNA: TGCGCCACCAGCGGGAGGGCCGGGTACGAGCAGTACTTC; CDR3: CATSGRAGYEQYF
V: TRBV24-1; J: TRBJ2-3; size: .; D: .; DNA: TGTGCCACCAGTGACCTCGGGGCCGGAAGCACAGATACGCAGTATTTT; CDR3: CATSDLGAGSTDTQYF
V: TRBV4-2; J: TRBJ2-1; size: few; D: .; DNA: TGTGCCAGCAGTCACGACGGGAGCTCCTACAATGAGCAGTTCTTC; CDR3: CASSHDGSSYNEQFF
V: TRBV24-1; J: TRBJ2-7; size: .; D: TRBD2; DNA: TGTGCCACCAGTGATCTCGGGGGGGGCGAGCAGTACTTC; CDR3: CATSDLGGGEQYF
V: TRBV20-1; J: TRBJ2-2; size: .; D: TRBD2; DNA: TGCAGTGCTATTGGAGGGCCTAGCGGGGGCGACACCGGGGAGCTGTTTTTT; CDR3: CSAIGGPSGGDTGELFF
V: TRBV19; J: TRBJ2-7; size: once; D: TRBD1; DNA: TGTGCCAGTAGTGTGACGGGACAGGGGGCGAGGGAGCAGTACTTC; CDR3: CASSVTGQGAREQYF
V: TRBV19; J: TRBJ1-6; size: .; D: .; DNA: TGTGCCAGTAGTAGAGCTAATTCACCCCTCCACTTT; CDR3: CASSRANSPLHF
V: TRBV2; J: TRBJ1-1; size: .; D: .; DNA: TGTGCCAGCAGTGTCGACAGTTATAACACTGAAGCTTTCTTT; CDR3: CASSVDSYNTEAFF
V: TRBV6-1; J: TRBJ2-3; size: .; D: .; DNA: TGTGCCAGCAGCCAGTCAAGAACGGGACTCCTGGGGGATACGCAGTATTTT; CDR3: CASSQSRTGLLGDTQYF
V: TRBV5-4; J: TRBJ2-2; size: many; D: .; DNA: TGTGCCAGCAGCTTGTCCCTACTTGACACCGGGGAGCTGTTTTTT; CDR3: CASSLSLLDTGELFF
V: TRBV7-8; J: TRBJ2-7; size: .; D: .; DNA: TGTGCCAGCAGCTTAGAGCCAAGCTCCTACGAGCAGTACTTC; CDR3: CASSLEPSSYEQYF
V: TRBV29-1; J: TRBJ2-2; size: few; D: .; DNA: TGCAGCGTTGTGATGAACACCGGGGAGCTGTTTTTT; CDR3: CSVVMNTGELFF
V: TRBV24-1; J: TRBJ1-2; size: .; D: TRBD1; DNA: TGTGCCACCAGTGACCTGAACAGGGGGTATGGCTACACCTTC; CDR3: CATSDLNRGYGYTF
V: TRBV25-1; J: TRBJ2-5; size: .; D: .; DNA: TGTGCCAGCAGGTCCTTCCTGGGGGTAGAAGAGACCCAGTACTTC; CDR3: CASRSFLGVEETQYF
V: TRBV29-1; J: TRBJ2-7; size: .; D: TRBD2; DNA: TGCAGCGTTGAAGTTTCGGGAGGCGAGCGGTACTTC; CDR3: CSVEVSGGERYF
V: TRBV2; J: TRBJ1-1; size: many; D: .; DNA: TGTGCCAGCAGTGATTATGAGGGTATAGCTTTCTTT; CDR3: CASSDYEGIAFF
V: TRBV12-3/TRBV12-4; J: TRBJ1-1; size: .; D: .; DNA: TGTGCCAGCAGCTTACCCGGCCCGCCCGAAGCTTTCTTT; CDR3: CASSLPGPPEAFF
V: TRBV10-3; J: TRBJ2-3; size: many; D: TRBD1; DNA: TGTGCCATCAGGGAGGGACAGGGGGGCACAGATACGCAGTATTTT; CDR3: CAIREGQGGTDTQYF
V: TRBV15; J: TRBJ2-1; size: .; D: TRBD1; DNA: TGTGCCGTACCGGGACAGGGCTACAATGAGCAGTTCTTC; CDR3: CAVPGQGYNEQFF
V: TRBV13; J: TRBJ2-3; size: .; D: TRBD2; DNA: TGTGCCAGCAGCTTCCCGACGGGAGGGGGCACAGATACGCAGTATTTT; CDR3: CASSFPTGGGTDTQYF
V: TRBV19; J: TRBJ1-6; size: .; D: .; DNA: TGTGCCAGTACTTGGACAGCCGATAATTCACCCCTCCACTTT; CDR3: CASTWTADNSPLHF
V: TRBV6-5; J: TRBJ2-7; size: many; D: .; DNA: TGTGCCAGCAGTTCCGGGGGGCCCTACGAGCAGTACTTC; CDR3: CASSSGGPYEQYF
V: TRBV15; J: TRBJ1-2; size: .; D: .; DNA: TGTGCCACCAGCAGTCAGGGTAACTATGGCTACACCTTC; CDR3: CATSSQGNYGYTF
V: TRBV7-6; J: TRBJ1-2; size: .; D: .; DNA: TGTGCCAGCAGCTTGTCTGCAGGGGAGTGGAATGGCTACACCTTC; CDR3: CASSLSAGEWNGYTF
V: TRBV2; J: TRBJ2-1; size: .; D: .; DNA: TGTGCCAGCAGCGTCGATGCCCTGACACTAATTCCCAATGAGCAGTTCTTC; CDR3: CASSVDALTLIPNEQFF
V: TRBV19; J: TRBJ1-1; size: .; D: .; DNA: TGTGCCAGTATAGAGGGGAACGCTGAAGCTTTCTTT; CDR3: CASIEGNAEAFF
V: TRBV7-3; J: TRBJ2-7; size: .; D: .; DNA: TGTGCCAGCAGTAAAGTAGGGGTATACGAGCAGTACTTC; CDR3: CASSKVGVYEQYF
V: TRBV6-4; J: TRBJ1-2; size: .; D: TRBD1; DNA: TGTGCCAGCAGAGCCGGGACAGGGAACTATGGCTACACCTTC; CDR3: CASRAGTGNYGYTF